This T cell receptor (beta chain) derives from a study of siplizumab effects on memory and regulatory T cells. Germline CDR1 MDHEN, CDR2 SYDVKM. With 3 bases removed from V and 6 bases from J, the gap between germline ends came to 9 bases. The CDR3 length is 13 residues. Concerning this clone itself: Its antigen is not identified.

Assay: immunoSEQ multiplex PCR; the TCRdb copy retains only in-frame clones and omits some. The sample has just under 85,000 clones, over 80% seen once. Study-wide results and limits: Whether proliferating Tregs in siplizumab cultures suppress was not functionally confirmed.

Source material: Tregs sorted from blood. The chain combines TRBV28 with TRBJ2-1; D gene uncertain. The TCR originated in a human donor in good health. CDR3 nucleotides: TGTGCCAGCAGTTTGGGGTACGGCAATGAGCAGTTCTTC. This gives the protein CASSLGYGNEQFF.